This T cell receptor (beta chain) was retrieved from a study of vaccination effects on CD4 cells after COVID-19. Looking at the study overall: Everyone in the study got two shots of either the BNT162b2 or mRNA-1273 vaccine.

A remark on this clone: Its antigen remains unknown.

Study-level findings and limits: The study, lacking early post-infection timepoints, had few convalescent patients.

Under the ViraFEST assay, PBMC were stimulated with viral peptide pools so that antigen-specific CD4+ T cells expanded. Sequencing was performed afterwards. Subsequent to a culture period of under 11 days, CD4+ T cells were isolated. Nucleocapsid antibodies were negative in the vaccine recipients, who had never had SARS-CoV-2 infection. Cultures used roughly 1.8 million PBMC per well, 9.5 to 10 IU/ml IL-2 and roughly 10 ug/ml peptides. Cultures had half their medium replaced with IL-2 medium on days 3 and 7. CDR1 MGHDK and CDR2 SYGVNS come from the germline V gene. This CDR3 spans 12 amino acids. V gave up 1 base and J gave up 5 bases, with 5 bases separating them. Clones were read by immunoSEQ multiplex PCR, and TCRdb kept only the in-frame ones, dropping some. The sample holds around 71,000 clones, approximately 70% seen once.

This TCR came from a human donor who received a COVID-19 vaccine. Sequences were derived from CD4+ T cells from PBMCs cultured with HCoV-OC43 spike peptides, sampled before COVID-19 vaccination. Sample subset: HCoV-OC43 spike overlapping peptide pool stimulation. The chain recombines TRBV25-1 with TRBJ1-2; D is ambiguous. The CDR3 protein is CASSELGYGYTF. CDR3 nucleotide sequence: TGTGCCAGCAGTGAATTGGGATATGGCTACACCTTC.